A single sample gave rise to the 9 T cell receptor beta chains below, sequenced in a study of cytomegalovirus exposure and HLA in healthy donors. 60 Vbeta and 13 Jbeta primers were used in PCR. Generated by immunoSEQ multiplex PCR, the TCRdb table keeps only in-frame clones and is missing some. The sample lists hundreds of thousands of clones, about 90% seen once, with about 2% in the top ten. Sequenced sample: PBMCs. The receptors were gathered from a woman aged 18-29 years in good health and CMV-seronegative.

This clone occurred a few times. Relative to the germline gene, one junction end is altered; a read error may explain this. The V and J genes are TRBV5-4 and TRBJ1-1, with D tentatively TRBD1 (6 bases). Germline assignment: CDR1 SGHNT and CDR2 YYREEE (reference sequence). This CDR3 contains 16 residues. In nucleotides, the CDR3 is TGTGCCAGCAGTTTGGGAGAGGGGGTTCTGAGCACTGAAGCTTTCTTT. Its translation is CASSLGEGVLSTEAFF.

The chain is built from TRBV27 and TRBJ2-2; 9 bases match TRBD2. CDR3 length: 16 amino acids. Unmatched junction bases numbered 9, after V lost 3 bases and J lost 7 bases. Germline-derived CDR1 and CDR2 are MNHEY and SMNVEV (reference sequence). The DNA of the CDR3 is TGTGCCAGCAGTTTTATGCGGGGGGGCTGGGACGGGGAGCTGTTTTTT. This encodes CASSFMRGGWDGELFF.

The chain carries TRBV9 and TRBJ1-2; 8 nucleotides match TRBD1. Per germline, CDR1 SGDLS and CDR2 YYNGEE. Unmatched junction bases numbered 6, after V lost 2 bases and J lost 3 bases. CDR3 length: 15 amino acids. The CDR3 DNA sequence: TGTGCCAGCAGCGTGACGACAGGGGAGGACTATGGCTACACCTTC. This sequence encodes CASSVTTGEDYGYTF.

The CDR3 DNA reads as TGTGCCAGTAGTATGTCGGCAGGGGGCAGAGAGACCCAGTACTTC. Protein: CASSMSAGGRETQYF. The genes are TRBV19 and TRBJ2-5; TRBD1 matches at 8 bases. CDR3 length: 15 amino acids. Germline V gives CDR1 LNHDA, CDR2 SQIVND (reference sequence). After removal of 3 bases from V and 4 bases from J, the junction contained 7 bases not matched to a gene.

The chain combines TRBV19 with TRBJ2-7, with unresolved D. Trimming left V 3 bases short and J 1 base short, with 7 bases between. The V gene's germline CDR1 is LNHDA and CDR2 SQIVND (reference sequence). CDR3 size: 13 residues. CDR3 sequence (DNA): TGTGCCAGTAGTATTTTCGGGTCCTACGAGCAGTACTTC. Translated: CASSIFGSYEQYF.

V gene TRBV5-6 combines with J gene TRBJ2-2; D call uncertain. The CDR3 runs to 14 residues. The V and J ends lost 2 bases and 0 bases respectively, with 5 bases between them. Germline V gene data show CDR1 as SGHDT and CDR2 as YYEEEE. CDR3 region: CASSLAANTGELFF. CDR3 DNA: TGTGCCAGCAGCTTAGCCGCGAACACCGGGGAGCTGTTTTTT.

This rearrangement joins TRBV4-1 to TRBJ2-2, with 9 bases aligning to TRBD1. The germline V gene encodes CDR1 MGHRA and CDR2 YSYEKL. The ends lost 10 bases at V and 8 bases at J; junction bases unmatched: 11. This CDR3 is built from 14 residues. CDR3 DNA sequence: TGCGCCACCCAAAGGGACAGGGTCTTAGGGGAGCTGTTTTTT. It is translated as CATQRDRVLGELFF.

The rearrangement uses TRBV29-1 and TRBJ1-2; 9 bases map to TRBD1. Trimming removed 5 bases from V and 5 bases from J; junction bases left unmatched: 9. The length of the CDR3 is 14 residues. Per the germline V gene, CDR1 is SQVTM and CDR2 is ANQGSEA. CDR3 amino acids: CSVPLTGGRYGYTF. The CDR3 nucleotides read TGCAGCGTTCCCCTCACAGGGGGCAGGTATGGCTACACCTTC.

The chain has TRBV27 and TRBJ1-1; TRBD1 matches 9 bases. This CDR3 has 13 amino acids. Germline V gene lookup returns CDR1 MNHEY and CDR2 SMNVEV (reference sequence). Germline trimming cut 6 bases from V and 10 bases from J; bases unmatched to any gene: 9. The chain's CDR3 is CASRGGTGIGAFF. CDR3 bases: TGTGCCAGCAGGGGTGGGACAGGGATTGGAGCTTTCTTT.